These T cell receptor beta chains were read from a single sample in a study of shared clonotypes between healthy human individuals. The method was immunoSEQ multiplex PCR; TCRdb's version includes in-frame clones alone and lacks a portion of them. This table holds some 1,600,000 clones, 95% to 99% found once. Material for sequencing was naive CD4+ T cells sorted from blood. The receptors shown here come from a young man in good health. Both conserved end residues are part of each CDR3. Fields, in order: V gene, J gene, D gene, clone size, CDR3 protein, CDR3 DNA. The D gene is left open where the match is weak. Clone size is given for some rows only: seen once, a few or many times, or a class if the clone is expanded.

TRBV4-3	TRBJ2-1	TRBD1	NA	CASSQDHRGEQFF	TGCGCCAGCAGCCAAGACCACAGGGGTGAGCAGTTCTTC
TRBV6-5	TRBJ1-5	NA	NA	CASSYNRDGHQPQHF	TGTGCCAGCAGTTACAACCGGGACGGACATCAGCCCCAGCATTTT
TRBV7-3	TRBJ2-7	NA	NA	CASSLPGEEQYF	TGTGCCAGCAGCTTACCGGGCGAGGAGCAGTACTTC
TRBV5-8	TRBJ1-5	TRBD1	NA	CASRTGSNQPQHF	TGTGCCAGCAGGACAGGGAGCAATCAGCCCCAGCATTTT
TRBV11-1	TRBJ2-7	NA	NA	CASSDTTGGYEQYF	TGTGCCAGCAGCGACACAACTGGGGGCTACGAGCAGTACTTC
TRBV7-2	TRBJ2-4	NA	NA	CASSLVLGDKNIQYF	TGTGCCAGCAGCTTAGTGTTGGGGGACAAAAACATTCAGTACTTC
TRBV28	TRBJ2-7	NA	once	CASSYPPPYEQYF	TGTGCCAGCAGTTACCCTCCCCCGTACGAGCAGTACTTC
TRBV6-4	TRBJ1-5	NA	NA	CASSRGLAVNQPQHF	TGTGCCAGCAGTAGGGGATTAGCGGTCAATCAGCCCCAGCATTTT
TRBV5-1	TRBJ1-4	NA	once	CASKISPSEKLFF	TGCGCCAGCAAAATCTCTCCCAGTGAAAAACTGTTTTTT
TRBV21-1	TRBJ2-7	NA	NA	CASSKLRSGSSYEQYF	TGTGCCAGCAGCAAATTAAGGAGCGGAAGCTCCTACGAGCAGTACTTC
TRBV29-1	TRBJ1-5	TRBD1	once	CSVQRDRGSNQPQHF	TGCAGCGTTCAACGGGACAGGGGAAGTAATCAGCCCCAGCATTTT
TRBV5-1	TRBJ2-7	NA	NA	CASSPEIPAYEQYF	TGCGCCAGCAGCCCGGAGATACCCGCCTACGAGCAGTACTTC
TRBV11-2	TRBJ2-1	NA	NA	CASSSQPQTNLRTYNEQFF	TGTGCCAGCAGCTCGCAACCTCAGACAAATCTCAGAACCTACAATGAGCAGTTCTTC
TRBV6-5	TRBJ2-3	NA	NA	CASSQTRADTQYF	TGTGCCAGCAGTCAAACTAGGGCAGATACGCAGTATTTT
TRBV4-1	TRBJ1-4	TRBD1	NA	CASRSDRGRRANEKLFF	TGCGCCAGCAGGTCGGACAGGGGGCGACGGGCTAATGAAAAACTGTTTTTT
TRBV4-1	TRBJ2-7	TRBD1	NA	CASSRTGGHSYEQYF	TGCGCCAGCAGCCGGACAGGGGGCCACTCCTACGAGCAGTACTTC
TRBV11-2	TRBJ2-3	NA	NA	CASSRRQTDTQYF	TGTGCCAGCAGCCGTAGACAGACAGATACGCAGTATTTT
TRBV6-4	TRBJ2-1	TRBD2	NA	CASSPTSGALGEQFF	TGTGCCAGCAGTCCTACTAGCGGGGCCTTGGGTGAGCAGTTCTTC
TRBV19	TRBJ2-7	NA	NA	CASSTTSGEQYF	TGTGCCAGTAGTACGACTAGTGGCGAGCAGTACTTC
TRBV6-6	TRBJ2-7	TRBD1	NA	CASSGTVNYEQYF	TGTGCCAGCAGCGGGACAGTCAACTACGAGCAGTACTTC
TRBV28	TRBJ1-3	NA	NA	CASSPRSSGNTIYF	TGTGCCAGCAGCCCGCGGAGCTCTGGAAACACCATATATTTT
TRBV5-5	TRBJ1-4	TRBD1	NA	CASSQGTALSEKLFF	TGTGCCAGCAGCCAAGGGACAGCCCTCTCTGAAAAACTGTTTTTT
TRBV10-3	TRBJ2-7	NA	NA	CAISESVGKAYEQYF	TGTGCCATCAGTGAGTCAGTTGGGAAGGCTTACGAGCAGTACTTC
TRBV7-3	TRBJ1-1	NA	NA	CASSQRAGFSAFF	TGTGCCAGCAGCCAAAGAGCAGGGTTTTCAGCTTTCTTT
TRBV11-1	TRBJ2-7	NA	NA	CASSAGQSLYEQYF	TGTGCCAGCAGCGCGGGACAGAGCCTCTACGAGCAGTACTTC
TRBV28	TRBJ2-7	TRBD2	NA	CASRLLGLGYEQYF	TGTGCCAGCAGACTTCTTGGACTAGGCTACGAGCAGTACTTC
TRBV30	TRBJ2-7	NA	NA	CAWSVRGYEQYF	TGTGCCTGGAGTGTACGAGGGTACGAGCAGTACTTC
TRBV5-1	TRBJ1-5	TRBD1	NA	CASSLTGGSQPQHF	TGCGCCAGCAGCTTGACAGGGGGCAGTCAGCCCCAGCATTTT
TRBV29-1	TRBJ2-3	NA	once	CSGRITDTQYF	TGCAGCGGGCGGATCACAGATACGCAGTATTTT
TRBV19	TRBJ1-5	NA	NA	CASSISGENQPQHF	TGTGCCAGTAGTATATCAGGCGAGAATCAGCCCCAGCATTTT
TRBV30	TRBJ2-3	NA	NA	CAWSVQGTDTQYF	TGTGCCTGGAGTGTACAGGGCACAGATACGCAGTATTTT
TRBV28	TRBJ2-7	NA	NA	CASTTGAPYEQYF	TGTGCCAGCACTACCGGAGCCCCCTACGAGCAGTACTTC
TRBV14	TRBJ1-1	TRBD1	NA	CASSTWTGGMNTEAFF	TGTGCCAGCAGCACTTGGACAGGGGGTATGAACACTGAAGCTTTCTTT
TRBV6-1	TRBJ2-3	TRBD2	NA	CASSEAPLAGGSTDTQYF	TGTGCCAGCAGTGAAGCCCCCCTAGCGGGAGGAAGTACAGATACGCAGTATTTT
TRBV7-8	TRBJ1-4	NA	NA	CASRRSTSENEKLFF	TGTGCCAGCAGGCGCAGTACCTCTGAGAATGAAAAACTGTTTTTT
TRBV10-3	TRBJ2-3	TRBD1	NA	CAISDRDRVSDTQYF	TGTGCCATCAGTGATAGGGACAGGGTCTCAGATACGCAGTATTTT
TRBV10-3	TRBJ2-2	NA	NA	CAISLNPGELFF	TGTGCCATCAGCCTCAACCCCGGGGAGCTGTTTTTT
TRBV5-4	TRBJ1-2	TRBD1	NA	CASSLELDRGRTRGYTF	TGTGCCAGCAGCTTGGAGTTGGACAGGGGGCGCACACGTGGCTACACCTTC
TRBV18	TRBJ1-3	TRBD1	NA	CASSPGQGFKNTIYF	TGTGCCAGCTCACCTGGACAGGGGTTCAAAAACACCATATATTTT
TRBV7-2	TRBJ2-3	TRBD1	NA	CASSSPPGQSQTDTQYF	TGTGCCAGCAGCTCCCCCCCGGGACAGAGCCAAACAGATACGCAGTATTTT
TRBV5-1	TRBJ2-7	NA	NA	CASSNEGSLYYEQYF	TGCGCCAGCAGTAACGAGGGTTCCCTATACTACGAGCAGTACTTC
TRBV5-1	TRBJ2-3	NA	NA	CASRGKTGTDTQYF	TGCGCCAGCAGAGGAAAGACAGGCACAGATACGCAGTATTTT
TRBV15	TRBJ2-1	TRBD2	once	CATSSTALLAGTYNEQFF	TGTGCCACCAGCAGCACAGCGCTTCTAGCGGGAACTTACAATGAGCAGTTCTTC
TRBV9	TRBJ1-2	NA	NA	CASSAAMDSNYGYTF	TGTGCCAGCAGCGCCGCCATGGACAGTAACTATGGCTACACCTTC
TRBV28	TRBJ2-7	TRBD1	NA	CASSPGGAQSDEQYF	TGTGCCAGCAGTCCAGGGGGCGCCCAGTCCGACGAGCAGTACTTC
TRBV9	TRBJ2-1	NA	NA	CASSVGHKDEQFF	TGTGCCAGCAGCGTAGGACACAAAGATGAGCAGTTCTTC
TRBV2	TRBJ2-5	NA	NA	CASSEFPSQETQYF	TGTGCCAGCAGTGAATTTCCGAGTCAAGAGACCCAGTACTTC
TRBV19	TRBJ2-7	TRBD2	once	CASSAPPGGPYEQYF	TGTGCCAGTAGTGCGCCGCCGGGGGGGCCCTACGAGCAGTACTTC
TRBV5-4	TRBJ2-7	NA	NA	CASSLGLAGEQYF	TGTGCCAGCAGCTTGGGGCTAGCTGGCGAGCAGTACTTC
TRBV5-1	TRBJ2-3	TRBD2	NA	CASSVTSGRGADTQYF	TGCGCCAGCAGCGTGACTAGCGGGAGAGGGGCAGATACGCAGTATTTT
TRBV6-5	TRBJ1-5	TRBD1	NA	CASSQGQGTQPQHF	TGTGCCAGCAGTCAAGGACAGGGCACTCAGCCCCAGCATTTT
TRBV10-1	TRBJ2-7	NA	NA	CASSYDRVLAAEQYF	TGCGCCAGCAGTTATGACAGGGTACTAGCTGCCGAGCAGTACTTC
TRBV29-1	TRBJ2-3	NA	NA	CSVEYGTDTQYF	TGCAGCGTTGAGTATGGGACAGATACGCAGTATTTT